The T cell receptor beta chain under discussion was sequenced for a study of technical replicates of blood from several donors. Using immunoSEQ multiplex PCR, the repertoire was profiled, and TCRdb retains in-frame clones only, with some absent. Found here are around 67,000 clones, around 95% of them singletons; the top ten hold approximately 0.22%. From germline, CDR1 is LNHDA and CDR2 SQIVND (reference sequence). The CDR3 is 14 amino acids. J was trimmed by 5 bases and V by 6 bases; bases with no gene match: 8. The rearrangement uses TRBV19 and TRBJ2-5; 8 bases agree with TRBD1. The receptor comes from a human donor in good health. The sample consisted of T cells isolated from PBMCs. The CDR3 here is CASSDGQGRETQYF. The CDR3 DNA follows: TGTGCCAGTAGCGACGGACAGGGAAGGGAGACCCAGTACTTC. Variable domain in full (rest from reference TRBV19 and TRBJ2-5): DGGITQSPKYLFRKEGQNVTLSCEQNLNHDAMYWYRQDPGQGLRLIYYSQIVNDFQKGDIAEGYSVSREKKESFPLTVTSAQKNPTAFYLCASSDGQGRETQYFGPGTRLLVL.